This T cell receptor (beta chain) came from a study of control samples from healthy donors and cancer patients. The data were produced by immunoSEQ multiplex PCR, yet TCRdb's version contains in-frame clones alone and is incomplete. The sample carries over 65,000 clones, 85% to 90% recorded once. The length of the CDR3 is 16 residues. Germline CDR1 reads MNHEY; CDR2 reads SMNVEV (reference sequence). V lost 6 bases, J lost 1 base, and 18 bases lay in between. The V gene is TRBV27, the J gene TRBJ1-1, with D perhaps matching TRBD1 (6 bases). Sequenced: PBMCs. The TCR sequence derives from a woman aged 45 to 65 with colorectal cancer. The CDR3: CASSKETTGGNTEAFF. The CDR3 nucleotides are TGTGCCAGCAGCAAAGAAACGACAGGAGGGAACACTGAAGCTTTCTTT.